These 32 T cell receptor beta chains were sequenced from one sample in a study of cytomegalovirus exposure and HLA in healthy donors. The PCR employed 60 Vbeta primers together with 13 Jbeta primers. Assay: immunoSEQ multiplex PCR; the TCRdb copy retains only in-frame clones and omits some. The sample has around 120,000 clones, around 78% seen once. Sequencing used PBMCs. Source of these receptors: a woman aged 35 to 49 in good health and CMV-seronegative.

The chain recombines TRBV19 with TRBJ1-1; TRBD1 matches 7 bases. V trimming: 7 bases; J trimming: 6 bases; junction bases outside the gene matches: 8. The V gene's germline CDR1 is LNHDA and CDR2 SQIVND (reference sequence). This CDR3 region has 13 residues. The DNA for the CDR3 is TGTGCCAGTAAGGAGGGGGCGGTCGCTGAAGCTTTCTTT. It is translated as CASKEGAVAEAFF.

In DNA, the CDR3 is TGCGCCAGCAGCCAAGATCGACTAGCGGGAGGGCCGGGACGGTTCTTC. Protein sequence: CASSQDRLAGGPGRFF. V gene TRBV4-1 combines with J gene TRBJ2-1; 14 bases are a match to TRBD2. V lost 0 bases to trimming and J lost 15 bases; unmatched junction nucleotides: 10. This CDR3 is 16 amino acids long. CDR1 MGHRA and CDR2 YSYEKL come from the germline V gene.

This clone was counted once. CDR3 nucleotides: TGTGCCAGCAGTGGACAAGCTGGCAATCAGCCCCAGCATTTT. Translation: CASSGQAGNQPQHF. This rearrangement joins TRBV6-5 to TRBJ1-5; perhaps TRBD1 as D (5 bases). This CDR3 has 14 amino acids. With 5 bases removed from V and 2 bases from J, the gap between germline ends came to 10 bases. Germline CDR1 MNHEY, CDR2 SVGAGI.

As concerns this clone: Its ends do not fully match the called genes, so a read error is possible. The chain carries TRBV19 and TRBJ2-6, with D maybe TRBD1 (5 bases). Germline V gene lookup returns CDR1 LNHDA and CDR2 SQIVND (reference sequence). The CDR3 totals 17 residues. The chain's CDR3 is CASSISGYSSGANGLTF. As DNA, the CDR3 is TGTGCCAGTAGTATAAGTGGATATTCCTCTGGGGCCAACGGCCTGACTTTC.

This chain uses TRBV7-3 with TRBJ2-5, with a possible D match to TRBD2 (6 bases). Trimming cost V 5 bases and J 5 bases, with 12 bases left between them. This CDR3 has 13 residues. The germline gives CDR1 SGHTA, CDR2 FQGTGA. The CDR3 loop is CASSLGSQETQYF. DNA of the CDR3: TGTGCCAGCAGCCTCGGGAGCCAGGAGACCCAGTACTTC.

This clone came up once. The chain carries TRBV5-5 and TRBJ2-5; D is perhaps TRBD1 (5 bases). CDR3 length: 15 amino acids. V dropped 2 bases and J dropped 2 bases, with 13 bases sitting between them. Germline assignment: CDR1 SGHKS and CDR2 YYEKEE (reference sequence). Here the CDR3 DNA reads TGTGCCAGCAGCTTTCTAGGGGAAGTACAAGAGACCCAGTACTTC. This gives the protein CASSFLGEVQETQYF.

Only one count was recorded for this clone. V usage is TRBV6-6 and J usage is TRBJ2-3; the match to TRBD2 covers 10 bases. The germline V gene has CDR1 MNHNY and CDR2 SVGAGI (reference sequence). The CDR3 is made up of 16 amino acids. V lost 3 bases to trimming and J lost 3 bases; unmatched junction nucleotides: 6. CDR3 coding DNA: TGTGCCAGCAGTTATTCTAGCGGGGGAGGGACAGATACGCAGTATTTT. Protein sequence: CASSYSSGGGTDTQYF.

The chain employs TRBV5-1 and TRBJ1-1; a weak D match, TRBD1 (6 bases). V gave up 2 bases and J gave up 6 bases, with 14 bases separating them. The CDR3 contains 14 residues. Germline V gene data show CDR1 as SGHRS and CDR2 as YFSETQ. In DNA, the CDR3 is TGCGCCAGCAGCTTCGTTCAGGGGACCTCTGAAGCTTTCTTT. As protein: CASSFVQGTSEAFF.

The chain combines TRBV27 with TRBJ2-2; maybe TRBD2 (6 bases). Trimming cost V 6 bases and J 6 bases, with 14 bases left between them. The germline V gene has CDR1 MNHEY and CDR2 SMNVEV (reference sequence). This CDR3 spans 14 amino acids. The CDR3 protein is CASSPGLAAGELFF. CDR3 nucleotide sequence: TGTGCCAGCAGCCCGGGACTTGCAGCCGGGGAGCTGTTTTTT.

The CDR3 spells CAWIQGHCNQPQHF. In DNA, the CDR3 is TGTGCCTGGATACAGGGTCATTGCAATCAGCCCCAGCATTTT. V and J are TRBV30 and TRBJ1-5; TRBD1 is a possible D gene (6 bases). In germline, CDR1 is GTSNPN, CDR2 SVGIG (reference sequence). The CDR3 consists of 14 residues. V shed 4 bases and J shed 2 bases, with 12 bases lying between them.

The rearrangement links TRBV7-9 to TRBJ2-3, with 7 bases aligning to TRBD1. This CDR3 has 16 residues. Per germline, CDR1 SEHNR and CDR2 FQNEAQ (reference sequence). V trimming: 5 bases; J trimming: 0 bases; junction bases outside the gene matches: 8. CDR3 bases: TGTGCCAGCAGCACCACCCCAGGGGGTAGCACAGATACGCAGTATTTT. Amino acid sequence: CASSTTPGGSTDTQYF.

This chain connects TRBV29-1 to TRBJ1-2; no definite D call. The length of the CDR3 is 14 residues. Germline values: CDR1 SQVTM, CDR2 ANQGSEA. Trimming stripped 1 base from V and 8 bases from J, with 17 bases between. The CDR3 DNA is TGCAGCGTTGAAGCGGATCAGGTTTTGCTAGGCTACACCTTC. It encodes CSVEADQVLLGYTF.

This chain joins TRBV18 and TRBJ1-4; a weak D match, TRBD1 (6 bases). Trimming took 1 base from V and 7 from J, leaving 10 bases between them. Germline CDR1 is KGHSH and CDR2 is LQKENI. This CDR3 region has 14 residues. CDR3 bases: TGTGCCAGCTCACCACGGGACATTACTGAAAAACTGTTTTTT. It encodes CASSPRDITEKLFF.

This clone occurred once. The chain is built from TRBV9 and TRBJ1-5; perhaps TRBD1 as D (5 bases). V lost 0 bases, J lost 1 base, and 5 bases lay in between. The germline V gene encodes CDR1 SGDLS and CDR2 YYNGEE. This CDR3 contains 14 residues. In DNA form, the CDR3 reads TGTGCCAGCAGCGTAGCAGGGAGCAATCAGCCCCAGCATTTT. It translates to CASSVAGSNQPQHF.

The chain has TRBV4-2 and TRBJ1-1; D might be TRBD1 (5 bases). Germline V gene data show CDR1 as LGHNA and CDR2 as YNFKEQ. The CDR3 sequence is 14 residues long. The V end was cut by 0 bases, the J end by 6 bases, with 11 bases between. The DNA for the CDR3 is TGTGCCAGCAGCCAAGAACTCGGGGGGTCTGAAGCTTTCTTT. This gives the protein CASSQELGGSEAFF.

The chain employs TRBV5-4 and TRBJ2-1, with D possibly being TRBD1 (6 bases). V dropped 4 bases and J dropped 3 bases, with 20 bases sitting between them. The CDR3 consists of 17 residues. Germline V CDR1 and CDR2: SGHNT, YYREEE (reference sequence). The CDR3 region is CASSRPIQGPGYNEQFF. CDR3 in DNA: TGTGCCAGCAGCCGACCCATACAGGGACCAGGCTACAATGAGCAGTTCTTC.

The CDR3: CASSAGIWETQYF. The DNA for the CDR3 is TGTGCCAGCAGTGCAGGGATATGGGAGACCCAGTACTTC. The chain carries TRBV7-9 and TRBJ2-5, with D maybe TRBD1 (5 bases). Germline V gene lookup returns CDR1 SEHNR and CDR2 FQNEAQ (reference sequence). V lost 6 bases and J lost 5, with 13 bases in between. The CDR3 is 13 residues long. The full variable domain, in which reference TRBV7-9 and TRBJ2-5 provide the parts outside the CDR3, is DTGVSQNPRHKITKRGQNVTFRCDPISEHNRLYWYRQTLGQGPEFLTYFQNEAQLEKSRLLSDRFSAERPKGSFSTLEIQRTEQGDSAMYLCASSAGIWETQYFGPGTRLLVL.

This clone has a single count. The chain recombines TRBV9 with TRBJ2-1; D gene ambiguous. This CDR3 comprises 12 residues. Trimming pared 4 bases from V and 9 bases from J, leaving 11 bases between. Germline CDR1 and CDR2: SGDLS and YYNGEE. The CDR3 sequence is CASSTQLGEQFF. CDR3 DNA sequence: TGTGCCAGCAGCACTCAACTCGGTGAGCAGTTCTTC.

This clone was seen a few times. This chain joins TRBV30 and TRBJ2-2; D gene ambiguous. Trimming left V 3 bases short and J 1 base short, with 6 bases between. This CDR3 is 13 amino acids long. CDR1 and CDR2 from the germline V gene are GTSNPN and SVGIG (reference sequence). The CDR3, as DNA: TGTGCCTGGAGCGCGCAGAACACCGGGGAGCTGTTTTTT. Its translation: CAWSAQNTGELFF. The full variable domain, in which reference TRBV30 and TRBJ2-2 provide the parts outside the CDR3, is SQTIHQWPATLVQPVGSPLSLECTVEGTSNPNLYWYRQAAGRGLQLLFYSVGIGQISSEVPQNLSASRPQDRQFILSSKKLLLSDSGFYLCAWSAQNTGELFFGEGSRLTVL.

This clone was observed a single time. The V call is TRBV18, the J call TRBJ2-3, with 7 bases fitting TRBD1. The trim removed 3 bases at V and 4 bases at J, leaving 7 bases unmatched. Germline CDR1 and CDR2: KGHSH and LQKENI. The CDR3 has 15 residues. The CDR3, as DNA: TGTGCCAGCTCACCTGGAGACAGGGAATCAGATACGCAGTATTTT. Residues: CASSPGDRESDTQYF.

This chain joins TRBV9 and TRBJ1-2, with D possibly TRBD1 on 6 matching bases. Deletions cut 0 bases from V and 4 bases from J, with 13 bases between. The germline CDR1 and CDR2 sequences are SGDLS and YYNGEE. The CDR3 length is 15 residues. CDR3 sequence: CASSVGGGGSYGYTF. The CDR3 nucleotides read TGTGCCAGCAGCGTAGGGGGGGGCGGAAGCTATGGCTACACCTTC.

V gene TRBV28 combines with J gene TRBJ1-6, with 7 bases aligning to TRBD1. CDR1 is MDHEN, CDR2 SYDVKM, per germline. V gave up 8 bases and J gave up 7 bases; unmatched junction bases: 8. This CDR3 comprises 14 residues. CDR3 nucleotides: TGTGCCAGCGCAATCGGACAGGCCAATTCACCCCTCCACTTT. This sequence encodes CASAIGQANSPLHF.

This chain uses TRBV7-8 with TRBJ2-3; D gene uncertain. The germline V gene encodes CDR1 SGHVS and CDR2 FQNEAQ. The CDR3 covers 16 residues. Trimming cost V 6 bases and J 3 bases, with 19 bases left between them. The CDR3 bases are TGTGCCAGCAGTCCACATGAAGCGCTTAGTACAGATACGCAGTATTTT. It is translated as CASSPHEALSTDTQYF.

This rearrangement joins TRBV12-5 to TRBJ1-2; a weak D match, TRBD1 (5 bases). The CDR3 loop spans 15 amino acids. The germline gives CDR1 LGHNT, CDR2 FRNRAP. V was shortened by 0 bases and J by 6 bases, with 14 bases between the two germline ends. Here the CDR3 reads CASGLVGLLLDGYTF. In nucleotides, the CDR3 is TGTGCTAGTGGTTTGGTGGGACTTCTCCTAGATGGCTACACCTTC.

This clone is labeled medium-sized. Here the CDR3 DNA reads TGTGCCAGCAGTATGGACAGGGCGTCGAACACCGGGGAGCTGTTTTTT. It is translated as CASSMDRASNTGELFF. This rearrangement joins TRBV2 to TRBJ2-2; 8 bases agree with TRBD1. The CDR3 length is 16 residues. Per germline, CDR1 SNHLY and CDR2 FYNNEI. After removal of 5 bases from V and 0 bases from J, the junction contained 5 bases not matched to a gene. Variable domain in full (rest from reference TRBV2 and TRBJ2-2): EPEVTQTPSHQVTQMGQEVILRCVPISNHLYFYWYRQILGQKVEFLVSFYNNEISEKSEIFDDQFSVERPDGSNFTLKIRSTKLEDSAMYFCASSMDRASNTGELFFGEGSRLTVL.

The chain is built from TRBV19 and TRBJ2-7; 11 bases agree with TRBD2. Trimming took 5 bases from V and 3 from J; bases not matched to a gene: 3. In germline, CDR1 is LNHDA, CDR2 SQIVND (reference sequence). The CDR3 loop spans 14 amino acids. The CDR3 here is CASSALAGGYEQYF. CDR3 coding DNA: TGTGCCAGTAGTGCTCTAGCGGGAGGCTACGAGCAGTACTTC.

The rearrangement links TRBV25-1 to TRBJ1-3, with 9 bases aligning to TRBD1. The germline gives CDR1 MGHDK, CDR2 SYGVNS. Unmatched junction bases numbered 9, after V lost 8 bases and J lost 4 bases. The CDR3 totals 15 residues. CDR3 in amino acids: CASSDTGGLGNTIYF. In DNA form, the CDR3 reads TGTGCCAGCTCGGACACAGGGGGCTTGGGAAACACCATATATTTT.

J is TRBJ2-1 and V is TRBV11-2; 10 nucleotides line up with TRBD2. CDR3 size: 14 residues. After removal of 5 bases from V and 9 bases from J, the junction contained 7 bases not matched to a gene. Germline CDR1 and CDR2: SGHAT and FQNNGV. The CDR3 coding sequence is TGTGCCAGCAGCGCAGCGGGGGGGCAGATTGAGCAGTTCTTC. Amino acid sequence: CASSAAGGQIEQFF.

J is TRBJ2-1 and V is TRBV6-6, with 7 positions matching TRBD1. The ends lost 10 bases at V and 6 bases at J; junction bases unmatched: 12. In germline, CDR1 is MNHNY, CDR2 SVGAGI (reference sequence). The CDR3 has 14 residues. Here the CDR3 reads CATTGGQGVNEQFF. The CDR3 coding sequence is TGTGCCACCACCGGTGGGCAGGGGGTCAATGAGCAGTTCTTC.

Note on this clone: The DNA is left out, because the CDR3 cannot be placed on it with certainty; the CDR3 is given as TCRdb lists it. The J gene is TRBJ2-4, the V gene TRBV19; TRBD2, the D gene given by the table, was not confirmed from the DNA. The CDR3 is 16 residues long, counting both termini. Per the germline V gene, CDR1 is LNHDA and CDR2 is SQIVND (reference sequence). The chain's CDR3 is CASSISALTAKNIQYF.

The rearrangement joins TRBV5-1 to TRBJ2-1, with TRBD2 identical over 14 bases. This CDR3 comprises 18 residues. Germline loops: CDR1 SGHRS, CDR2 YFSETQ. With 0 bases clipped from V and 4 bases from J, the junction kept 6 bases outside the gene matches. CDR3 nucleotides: TGCGCCAGCAGCTTGGCCGGGACTAGCGGGGGTCCGTACAATGAGCAGTTCTTC. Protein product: CASSLAGTSGGPYNEQFF. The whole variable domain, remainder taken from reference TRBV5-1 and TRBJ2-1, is KAGVTQTPRYLIKTRGQQVTLSCSPISGHRSVSWYQQTPGQGLQFLFEYFSETQRNKGNFPGRFSGRQFSNSRSEMNVSTLELGDSALYLCASSLAGTSGGPYNEQFFGPGTRLTVL.

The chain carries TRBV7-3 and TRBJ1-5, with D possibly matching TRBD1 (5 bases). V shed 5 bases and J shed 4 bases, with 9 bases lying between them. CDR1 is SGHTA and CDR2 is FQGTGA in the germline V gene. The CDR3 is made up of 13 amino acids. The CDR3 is CASSQGLNQPQHF. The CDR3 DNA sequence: TGTGCCAGCAGCCAGGGCCTAAATCAGCCCCAGCATTTT.